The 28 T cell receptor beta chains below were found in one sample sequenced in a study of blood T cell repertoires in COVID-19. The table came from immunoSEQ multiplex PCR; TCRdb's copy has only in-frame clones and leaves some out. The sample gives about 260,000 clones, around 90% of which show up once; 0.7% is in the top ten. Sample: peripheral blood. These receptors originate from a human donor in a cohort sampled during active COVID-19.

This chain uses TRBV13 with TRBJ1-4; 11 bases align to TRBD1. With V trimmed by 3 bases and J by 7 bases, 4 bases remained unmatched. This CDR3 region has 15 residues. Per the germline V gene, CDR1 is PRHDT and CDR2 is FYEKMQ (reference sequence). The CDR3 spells CASSLYGTGGEKLFF. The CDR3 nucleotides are TGTGCCAGCAGCTTGTACGGGACAGGGGGTGAAAAACTGTTTTTT. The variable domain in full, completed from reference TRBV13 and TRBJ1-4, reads AAGVIQSPRHLIKEKRETATLKCYPIPRHDTVYWYQQGPGQDPQFLISFYEKMQSDKGSIPDRFSAQQFSDYHSELNMSSLELGDSALYFCASSLYGTGGEKLFFGSGTQLSVL.

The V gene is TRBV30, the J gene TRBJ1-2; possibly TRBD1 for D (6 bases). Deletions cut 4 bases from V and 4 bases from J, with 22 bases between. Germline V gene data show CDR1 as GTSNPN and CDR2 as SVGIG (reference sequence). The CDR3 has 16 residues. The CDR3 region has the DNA TGTGCCTGGACCGAAACCTGGGGGGGGCAGGGCTATGGCTACACCTTC. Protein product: CAWTETWGGQGYGYTF.

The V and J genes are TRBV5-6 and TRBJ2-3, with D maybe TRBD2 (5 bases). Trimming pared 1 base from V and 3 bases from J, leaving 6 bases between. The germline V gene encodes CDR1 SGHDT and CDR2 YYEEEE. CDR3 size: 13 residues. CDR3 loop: CASSLSGTDTQYF. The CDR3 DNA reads TGTGCCAGCAGCTTGTCGGGGACAGATACGCAGTATTTT.

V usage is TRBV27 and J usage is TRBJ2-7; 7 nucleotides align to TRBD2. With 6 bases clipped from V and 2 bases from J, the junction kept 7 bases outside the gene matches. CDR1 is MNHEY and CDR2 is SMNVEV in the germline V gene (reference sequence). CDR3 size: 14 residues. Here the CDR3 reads CASSRPAGTYEQYF. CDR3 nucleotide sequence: TGTGCCAGCAGCCGCCCAGCGGGAACCTACGAGCAGTACTTC.

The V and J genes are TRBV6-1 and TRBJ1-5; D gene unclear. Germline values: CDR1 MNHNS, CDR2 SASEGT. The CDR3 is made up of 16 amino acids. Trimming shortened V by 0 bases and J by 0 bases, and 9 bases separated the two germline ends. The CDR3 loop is CASSEAVRISNQPQHF. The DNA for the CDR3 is TGTGCCAGCAGTGAAGCAGTCAGGATTAGCAATCAGCCCCAGCATTTT.

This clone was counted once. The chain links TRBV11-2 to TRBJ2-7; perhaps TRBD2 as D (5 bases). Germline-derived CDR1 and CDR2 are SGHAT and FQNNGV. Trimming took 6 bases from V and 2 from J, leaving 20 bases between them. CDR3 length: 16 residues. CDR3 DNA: TGTGCCAGCAGTTACCTGCACGGGAAGTCGACCTACGAGCAGTACTTC. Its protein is CASSYLHGKSTYEQYF.

This chain's CDR3 is CASSDRAYRYTF. CDR3 bases: TGTGCCTCTTCGGACAGGGCATACCGCTACACCTTC. The genes are TRBV19 and TRBJ1-2, with 8 bases matching TRBD1. The CDR3 extends over 12 amino acids. J lost 9 bases, V lost 11 bases, and 11 bases had no gene match. CDR1 and CDR2 (germline): LNHDA, SQIVND (reference sequence).

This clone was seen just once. Written as DNA, the CDR3 is TGTGCCAGCAGACCCCGACAGGACTCCTACGAGCAGTACTTC. It is translated as CASRPRQDSYEQYF. This rearrangement joins TRBV27 to TRBJ2-7; weak D call: TRBD1 (6 bases). Germline lookup yields CDR1 MNHEY and CDR2 SMNVEV (reference sequence). Trimming took 6 bases from V and 0 from J, leaving 12 bases between them. The CDR3 spans 14 residues.

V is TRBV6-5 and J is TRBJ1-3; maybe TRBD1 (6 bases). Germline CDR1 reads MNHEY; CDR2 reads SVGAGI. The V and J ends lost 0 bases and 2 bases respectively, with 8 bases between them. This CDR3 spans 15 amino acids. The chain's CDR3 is CASSYSDSPGNTIYF. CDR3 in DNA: TGTGCCAGCAGTTACTCGGACAGCCCTGGAAACACCATATATTTT.

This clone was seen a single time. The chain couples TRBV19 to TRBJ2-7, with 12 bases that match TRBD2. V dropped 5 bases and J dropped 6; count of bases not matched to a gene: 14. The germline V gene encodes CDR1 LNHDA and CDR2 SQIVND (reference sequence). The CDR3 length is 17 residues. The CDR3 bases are TGTGCCAGTAGTCTCCCTCGACTAGCGGGAGTCTTTCCCGAGCAGTACTTC. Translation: CASSLPRLAGVFPEQYF.

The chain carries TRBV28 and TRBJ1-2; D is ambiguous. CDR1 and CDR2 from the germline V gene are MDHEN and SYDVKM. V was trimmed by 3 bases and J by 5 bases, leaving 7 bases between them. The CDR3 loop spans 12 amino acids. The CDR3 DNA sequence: TGTGCCAGCAGTTTGGGGAGATATGGCTACACCTTC. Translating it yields CASSLGRYGYTF.

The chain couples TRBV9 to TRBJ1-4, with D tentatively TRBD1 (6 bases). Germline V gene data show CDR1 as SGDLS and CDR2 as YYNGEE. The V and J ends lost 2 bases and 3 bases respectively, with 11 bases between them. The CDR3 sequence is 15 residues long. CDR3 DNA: TGTGCCAGCAGCGTCGACAGGTGGGCTAATGAAAAACTGTTTTTT. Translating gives CASSVDRWANEKLFF.

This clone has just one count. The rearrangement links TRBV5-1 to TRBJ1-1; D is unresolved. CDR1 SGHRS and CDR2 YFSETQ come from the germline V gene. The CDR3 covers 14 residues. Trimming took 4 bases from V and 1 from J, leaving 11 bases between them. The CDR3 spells CASSMDGSNTEAFF. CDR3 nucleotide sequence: TGCGCCAGCAGCATGGACGGTTCGAACACTGAAGCTTTCTTT.

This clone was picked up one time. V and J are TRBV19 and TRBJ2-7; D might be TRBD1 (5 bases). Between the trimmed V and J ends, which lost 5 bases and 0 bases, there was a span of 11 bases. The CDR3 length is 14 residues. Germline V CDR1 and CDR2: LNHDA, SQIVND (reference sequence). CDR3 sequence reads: CASSLTADSYEQYF. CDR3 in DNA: TGTGCCAGTAGTTTGACAGCTGACTCCTACGAGCAGTACTTC. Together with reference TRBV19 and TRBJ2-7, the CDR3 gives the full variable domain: DGGITQSPKYLFRKEGQNVTLSCEQNLNHDAMYWYRQDPGQGLRLIYYSQIVNDFQKGDIAEGYSVSREKKESFPLTVTSAQKNPTAFYLCASSLTADSYEQYFGPGTRLTVT.

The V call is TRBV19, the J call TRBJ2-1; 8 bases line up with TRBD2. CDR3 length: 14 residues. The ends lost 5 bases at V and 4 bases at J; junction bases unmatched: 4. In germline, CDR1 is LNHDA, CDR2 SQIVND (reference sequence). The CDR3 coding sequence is TGTGCCAGTAGTCTCAGCGGGGGATACAATGAGCAGTTCTTC. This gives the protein CASSLSGGYNEQFF.

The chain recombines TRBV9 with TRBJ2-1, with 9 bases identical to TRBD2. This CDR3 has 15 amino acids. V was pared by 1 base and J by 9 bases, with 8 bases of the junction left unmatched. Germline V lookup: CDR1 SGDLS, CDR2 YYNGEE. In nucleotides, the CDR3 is TGTGCCAGCAGCGTATCCGGGACTAGCAGGGGTGAGCAGTTCTTC. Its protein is CASSVSGTSRGEQFF.

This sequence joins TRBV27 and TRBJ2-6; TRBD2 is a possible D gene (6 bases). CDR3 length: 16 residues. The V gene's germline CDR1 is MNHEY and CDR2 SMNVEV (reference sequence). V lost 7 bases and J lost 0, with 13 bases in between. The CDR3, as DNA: TGTGCCAGCACTTCCTACGGGAGCTCTGGGGCCAACGTCCTGACTTTC. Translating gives CASTSYGSSGANVLTF.

The CDR3 nucleotides are TGTGCCAGCAGCCGAACTCCGGGATTTGAAGCTTTCTTT. This sequence encodes CASSRTPGFEAFF. The chain links TRBV14 to TRBJ1-1; D unresolved. This CDR3 comprises 13 residues. The germline V and J ends were trimmed by 4 bases and 7 bases, with 13 bases remaining between them. Germline CDR1 is SGHDN and CDR2 is FVKESK.

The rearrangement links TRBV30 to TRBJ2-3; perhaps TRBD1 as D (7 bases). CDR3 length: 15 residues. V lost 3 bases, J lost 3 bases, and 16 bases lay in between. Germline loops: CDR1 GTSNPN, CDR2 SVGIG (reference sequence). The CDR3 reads CAWSGGGSGTDTQYF. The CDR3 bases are TGTGCCTGGAGCGGAGGGGGCTCTGGGACAGATACGCAGTATTTT.

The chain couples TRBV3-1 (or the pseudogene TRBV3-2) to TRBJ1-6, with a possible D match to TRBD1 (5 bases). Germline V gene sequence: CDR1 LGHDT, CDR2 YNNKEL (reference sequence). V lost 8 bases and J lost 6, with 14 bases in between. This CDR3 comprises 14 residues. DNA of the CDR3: TGTGCCAGCCGCCCGGGACTGGGTAATTCACCCCTCCACTTT. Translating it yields CASRPGLGNSPLHF.

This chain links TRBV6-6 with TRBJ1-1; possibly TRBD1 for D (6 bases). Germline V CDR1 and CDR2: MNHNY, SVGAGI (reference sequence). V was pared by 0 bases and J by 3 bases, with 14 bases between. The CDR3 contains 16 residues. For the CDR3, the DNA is TGTGCCAGCAGTTACTCCACGGCAGGGGCGGACACTGAAGCTTTCTTT. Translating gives CASSYSTAGADTEAFF.

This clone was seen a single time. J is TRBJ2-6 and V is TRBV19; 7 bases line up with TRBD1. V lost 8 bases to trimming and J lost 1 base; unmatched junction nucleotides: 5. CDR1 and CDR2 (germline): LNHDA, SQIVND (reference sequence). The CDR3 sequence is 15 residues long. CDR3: CASEGTASGANVLTF. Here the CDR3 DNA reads TGTGCCAGTGAGGGGACAGCTTCTGGGGCCAACGTCCTGACTTTC.

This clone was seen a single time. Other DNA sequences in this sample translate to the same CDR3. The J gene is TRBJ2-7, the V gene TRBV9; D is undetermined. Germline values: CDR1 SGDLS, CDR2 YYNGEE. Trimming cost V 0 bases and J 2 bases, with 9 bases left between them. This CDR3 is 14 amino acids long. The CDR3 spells CASSVAPGPYEQYF. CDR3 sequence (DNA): TGTGCCAGCAGCGTAGCGCCAGGTCCCTACGAGCAGTACTTC.

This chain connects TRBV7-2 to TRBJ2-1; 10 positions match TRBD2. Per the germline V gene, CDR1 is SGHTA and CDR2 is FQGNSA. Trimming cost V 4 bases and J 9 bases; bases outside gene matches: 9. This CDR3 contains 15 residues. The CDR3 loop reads CASSSQRGGRSEQFF. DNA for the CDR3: TGTGCCAGCAGCTCGCAGCGGGGGGGCCGTAGTGAGCAGTTCTTC.

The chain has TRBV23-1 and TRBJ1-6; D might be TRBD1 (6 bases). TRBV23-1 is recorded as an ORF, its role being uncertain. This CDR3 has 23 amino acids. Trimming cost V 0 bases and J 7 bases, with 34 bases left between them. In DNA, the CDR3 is TGCGCCAGCAGTCAATCAAGCCGAGGGGGAGGGTCGGAGGTAAGAGAGGAGAATTCACCCCTCCACTTT. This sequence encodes CASSQSSRGGGSEVREENSPLHF.

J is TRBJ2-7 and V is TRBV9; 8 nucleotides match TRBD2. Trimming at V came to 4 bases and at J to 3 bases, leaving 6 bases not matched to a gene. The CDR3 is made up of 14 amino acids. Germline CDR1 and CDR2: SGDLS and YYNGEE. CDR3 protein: CASSLLADHYEQYF. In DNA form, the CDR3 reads TGTGCCAGCAGCTTACTAGCGGACCACTACGAGCAGTACTTC.

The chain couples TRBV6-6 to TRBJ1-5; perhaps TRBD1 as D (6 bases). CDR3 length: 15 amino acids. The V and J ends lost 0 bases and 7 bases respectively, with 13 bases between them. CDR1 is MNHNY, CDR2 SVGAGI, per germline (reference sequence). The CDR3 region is CASSYSKDSGQPQHF. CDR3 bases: TGTGCCAGCAGTTACTCGAAGGACAGTGGCCAGCCCCAGCATTTT.

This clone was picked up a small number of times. The CDR3 loop is CASKDNTYEQYF. CDR3 coding DNA: TGTGCCAGCAAAGATAACACCTACGAGCAGTACTTC. The chain employs TRBV6-5 and TRBJ2-7; no definite D call. Trimming took 7 bases from V and 2 from J, leaving 9 bases between them. CDR1 is MNHEY and CDR2 is SVGAGI in the germline V gene. There are 12 residues in the CDR3.